The rows below give T cell receptor beta chains drawn from one sample of a study of T cell repertoires in cytomegalovirus infection. The antigens for these receptors are not known. Each CDR3 protein gets one entry after TCRdb re-called the reads with MiXCR. The sample holds 360,000 or so distinct CDR3 sequences; roughly 34% are singletons and the top ten take about 14%. The material was cultured PBMCs, obtained from culture after CMV antigen stimulation. The source of these receptors is a human donor in good health (CMV status not recorded). Some clones in this sample may be carry-over from other donors' samples. CDR3s include the opening cysteine and the closing phenylalanine or tryptophan. A D gene is named only where the DNA matches it firmly. Clone size appears in some rows only: once, few, many, or a class for an expanded clone.

J gene: TRBJ1-1
clone size: .
V gene: TRBV12-3/TRBV12-4
D gene: .
CDR3 protein: CASSPSSGGTEAFF
CDR3 DNA: TGTGCCAGCAGTCCCAGTAGTGGCGGCACTGAAGCTTTCTTT

J gene: TRBJ2-5
clone size: .
V gene: TRBV10-3
D gene: TRBD2
CDR3 protein: CAISESPFLAGESEETQYF
CDR3 DNA: TGTGCCATCAGTGAGTCGCCTTTCCTAGCGGGGGAGAGCGAAGAGACCCAGTACTTC

J gene: TRBJ1-1
clone size: .
V gene: TRBV28
D gene: .
CDR3 protein: CATRWGPASTEAFF
CDR3 DNA: TGTGCCACCAGGTGGGGCCCGGCGAGCACTGAAGCTTTCTTT

J gene: TRBJ1-6
clone size: .
V gene: TRBV11-2
D gene: TRBD1
CDR3 protein: CASSSGQGGPNSPLHF
CDR3 DNA: TGTGCCAGCAGCTCGGGACAAGGGGGCCCTAATTCACCCCTCCACTTT

J gene: TRBJ1-1
clone size: few
V gene: TRBV28
D gene: .
CDR3 protein: CASSLAGTAYTEAFF
CDR3 DNA: TGTGCCAGCAGTTTGGCAGGGACGGCTTACACTGAAGCTTTCTTT

J gene: TRBJ2-1
clone size: many
V gene: TRBV7-8
D gene: .
CDR3 protein: CASSFSGSYNEQFF
CDR3 DNA: TGTGCCAGCAGCTTTAGCGGTAGCTACAATGAGCAGTTCTTC

J gene: TRBJ2-5
clone size: few
V gene: TRBV11-2
D gene: .
CDR3 protein: CASTLIVTGDSRETQYF
CDR3 DNA: TGTGCCAGCACCCTGATCGTAACGGGAGACTCTCGGGAGACCCAGTACTTC

J gene: TRBJ1-1
clone size: many
V gene: TRBV11-1
D gene: TRBD1
CDR3 protein: CASSLRQGENTEAFF
CDR3 DNA: TGTGCCAGCAGCTTAAGACAGGGGGAGAACACTGAAGCTTTCTTT

J gene: TRBJ2-3
clone size: .
V gene: TRBV4-2
D gene: .
CDR3 protein: CASSQSPGTDTQYF
CDR3 DNA: TGTGCCAGCAGCCAATCCCCGGGGACAGATACGCAGTATTTT

J gene: TRBJ2-3
clone size: .
V gene: TRBV20-1
D gene: TRBD2
CDR3 protein: CSARDITGLASSTDTQYF
CDR3 DNA: TGCAGTGCTAGAGATATCACGGGACTAGCGAGTAGCACAGATACGCAGTATTTT

J gene: TRBJ1-5
clone size: .
V gene: TRBV6-5
D gene: TRBD1
CDR3 protein: CARRGTGSANQPQHF
CDR3 DNA: TGTGCCCGCAGGGGGACAGGGTCCGCCAATCAGCCCCAGCATTTT

J gene: TRBJ1-5
clone size: .
V gene: TRBV6-1
D gene: .
CDR3 protein: CASSYLGAGNQPQHF
CDR3 DNA: TGTGCCAGCAGTTATCTGGGAGCGGGCAATCAGCCCCAGCATTTT

J gene: TRBJ2-7
clone size: few
V gene: TRBV6-4
D gene: .
CDR3 protein: CASSEDLWLPSYEQYF
CDR3 DNA: TGTGCCAGCAGTGAGGATTTGTGGCTGCCCTCCTACGAGCAGTACTTC

J gene: TRBJ2-1
clone size: .
V gene: TRBV7-2
D gene: .
CDR3 protein: CASSLGNDYNERFF
CDR3 DNA: TGTGCCAGCAGCTTAGGTAACGACTACAATGAGCGGTTCTTC

J gene: TRBJ2-7
clone size: few
V gene: TRBV6-2/TRBV6-3
D gene: TRBD1
CDR3 protein: CASSRDSDEQYF
CDR3 DNA: TGTGCCAGCAGCCGGGACAGCGACGAGCAGTACTTC

J gene: TRBJ2-3
clone size: few
V gene: TRBV10-2
D gene: .
CDR3 protein: CASSDTGLSDTDTQYF
CDR3 DNA: TGCGCCAGCAGTGATACGGGACTCAGCGACACAGATACGCAGTATTTT

J gene: TRBJ2-7
clone size: many
V gene: TRBV7-6
D gene: .
CDR3 protein: CASSLEATGPSSSYEQYF
CDR3 DNA: TGTGCCAGCAGCTTAGAGGCCACGGGGCCCTCAAGCTCCTACGAGCAGTACTTC

J gene: TRBJ1-3
clone size: .
V gene: TRBV10-3
D gene: .
CDR3 protein: CAISESGTSGNTIYF
CDR3 DNA: TGTGCCATCAGTGAGTCTGGTACCTCTGGAAACACCATATATTTT

J gene: TRBJ2-3
clone size: .
V gene: TRBV20-1
D gene: TRBD2
CDR3 protein: CSASTSGGFTDTQYF
CDR3 DNA: TGCAGTGCTAGCACTAGCGGGGGATTCACAGATACGCAGTATTTT

J gene: TRBJ2-1
clone size: .
V gene: TRBV19
D gene: TRBD2
CDR3 protein: CASSQNLAGVYNEQFF
CDR3 DNA: TGTGCCAGTAGTCAAAACCTAGCGGGAGTGTACAATGAGCAGTTCTTC

J gene: TRBJ2-1
clone size: .
V gene: TRBV19
D gene: TRBD2
CDR3 protein: CASSITSGRAYEQFF
CDR3 DNA: TGTGCCAGTAGTATTACTAGCGGGAGGGCCTATGAGCAGTTCTTC

J gene: TRBJ1-1
clone size: .
V gene: TRBV20-1
D gene: .
CDR3 protein: CSARVGRTEAFF
CDR3 DNA: TGCAGTGCTAGAGTTGGCCGCACTGAAGCTTTCTTT

J gene: TRBJ1-5
clone size: few
V gene: TRBV6-2/TRBV6-3
D gene: .
CDR3 protein: CASSYSWGDQPQHF
CDR3 DNA: TGTGCCAGCAGTTACTCGTGGGGTGATCAGCCCCAGCATTTT

J gene: TRBJ1-4
clone size: .
V gene: TRBV7-2
D gene: .
CDR3 protein: CASSSTGWDEKLFF
CDR3 DNA: TGTGCCAGCAGCTCTACAGGGTGGGATGAAAAACTGTTTTTT

J gene: TRBJ1-3
clone size: .
V gene: TRBV12-3/TRBV12-4
D gene: .
CDR3 protein: CASSFVPIRISGNTIYF
CDR3 DNA: TGTGCCAGCAGTTTCGTTCCAATTCGGATCTCTGGAAACACCATATATTTT

J gene: TRBJ2-2
clone size: few
V gene: TRBV12-3/TRBV12-4
D gene: TRBD1
CDR3 protein: CASSRQGAGELFF
CDR3 DNA: TGTGCCAGCAGTCGACAGGGAGCGGGGGAGCTGTTTTTT

J gene: TRBJ1-2
clone size: .
V gene: TRBV6-6
D gene: .
CDR3 protein: CASRSRTAYDYTF
CDR3 DNA: TGTGCCAGCAGGTCCCGGACAGCTTATGACTACACCTTC

J gene: TRBJ1-5
clone size: few
V gene: TRBV7-2
D gene: .
CDR3 protein: CASSQVIDQPQHF
CDR3 DNA: TGTGCCAGCAGCCAGGTTATAGATCAGCCCCAGCATTTT

J gene: TRBJ1-5
clone size: .
V gene: TRBV7-2
D gene: .
CDR3 protein: CASSIRQDSNQPQHF
CDR3 DNA: TGTGCCAGCAGCATCCGACAGGACAGCAATCAGCCCCAGCATTTT

J gene: TRBJ2-7
clone size: .
V gene: TRBV6-2/TRBV6-3
D gene: .
CDR3 protein: CASSYPIWTKNYEQYF
CDR3 DNA: TGTGCCAGCAGTTACCCTATTTGGACTAAGAACTACGAGCAGTACTTC

J gene: TRBJ1-1
clone size: many
V gene: TRBV7-2
D gene: TRBD1
CDR3 protein: CASSRDSMNTEAFF
CDR3 DNA: TGTGCCAGCAGTCGGGACAGTATGAACACTGAAGCTTTCTTT

J gene: TRBJ1-4
clone size: few
V gene: TRBV11-2
D gene: .
CDR3 protein: CASSPSLVEKLFF
CDR3 DNA: TGTGCCAGCAGCCCGTCTCTTGTGGAAAAACTGTTTTTT

J gene: TRBJ2-2
clone size: .
V gene: TRBV11-2
D gene: .
CDR3 protein: CASSLVDYTGELFF
CDR3 DNA: TGTGCCAGCAGCTTAGTAGACTACACCGGGGAGCTGTTTTTT

J gene: TRBJ1-2
clone size: few
V gene: TRBV6-8
D gene: .
CDR3 protein: CASGYLRGGYTF
CDR3 DNA: TGTGCCAGCGGGTATCTTCGGGGTGGCTACACCTTC

J gene: TRBJ2-1
clone size: few
V gene: TRBV27
D gene: TRBD1
CDR3 protein: CASSGTESYNEQFF
CDR3 DNA: TGTGCCAGCAGCGGGACAGAATCCTACAATGAGCAGTTCTTC

J gene: TRBJ2-6
clone size: many
V gene: TRBV14
D gene: .
CDR3 protein: CASSHRDGVLGANVLTF
CDR3 DNA: TGTGCCAGCAGCCACCGGGACGGCGTGCTCGGGGCCAACGTCCTGACTTTC

J gene: TRBJ2-7
clone size: .
V gene: TRBV5-6
D gene: .
CDR3 protein: CASSLSGQRYEQYF
CDR3 DNA: TGTGCCAGCAGCTTGTCCGGACAGCGCTACGAGCAGTACTTC